This T cell receptor (beta chain) is from a study of breast tumors, draining lymph nodes, adjacent tissues. Study-level findings and limits: Data fit most tumor T cells coming from lymph node, expanding in tumor. Tumors had less TCR diversity than lymph nodes, more than nontumor tissue. Tumor and nontumor repertoires were significantly more similar in luminal-like than in basal-like breast cancer. The lymph node origin of tumor T cells was framed as consistent with a hypothesis, not demonstrated.

This CDR3 is 16 amino acids long. V trimming: 3 bases; J trimming: 2 bases; junction bases outside the gene matches: 4. Germline CDR1 SGHRS, CDR2 YFSETQ. In TCRdb, the multiplex PCR reads were re-called with MiXCR into one record per CDR3 protein. This sample has tens of thousands of distinct CDR3 sequences, with roughly 29% found just once. This clonotype was observed many times. Its antigen is not identified. The lymph nodes were axillary draining lymph nodes from breast cancer patients. This rearrangement joins TRBV5-1 to TRBJ2-7, with 14 bases matching TRBD2. What was sequenced was axillary lymph node tissue. This TCR was recovered from a female donor with breast cancer. Some clones in this sample may be carry-over from other donors' samples. CDR3: CASSSKTSGRAYEQYF. In DNA form, the CDR3 reads TGCGCCAGCAGCTCCAAGACTAGCGGGAGGGCCTACGAGCAGTACTTC. The variable domain in full, with the rest retrieved from reference TRBV5-1 and TRBJ2-7, is KAGVTQTPRYLIKTRGQQVTLSCSPISGHRSVSWYQQTPGQGLQFLFEYFSETQRNKGNFPGRFSGRQFSNSRSEMNVSTLELGDSALYLCASSSKTSGRAYEQYFGPGTRLTVT.